These 9 T cell receptor beta chains share one sample of origin, sequenced in a study of radiotherapy plus CTLA-4 blockade in lung cancer. Profiling relied on immunoSEQ multiplex PCR, and the TCRdb table lists in-frame clones only, not all of them. The sample comprises roughly 130,000 clones, 80% to 90% of which are singletons, and 6.9% rests with the top ten. The sequenced sample was peripheral blood, obtained from a patient treated with radiotherapy plus ipilimumab. These receptors were obtained from a human donor with non-small cell lung cancer that progressed on radiotherapy plus ipilimumab.

V and J are TRBV27 and TRBJ1-3, with no clear D. V shed 2 bases and J shed 2 bases, with 4 bases lying between them. Looked up from germline, CDR1 is MNHEY and CDR2 is SMNVEV (reference sequence). The CDR3 sequence is 13 residues long. The chain's CDR3 is CASSLAAGNTIYF. The CDR3 bases are TGTGCCAGCAGTTTAGCCGCTGGAAACACCATATATTTT.

V and J are TRBV2 and TRBJ2-5; D remains ambiguous. The germline CDR1 and CDR2 sequences are SNHLY and FYNNEI. Trimming cost V 4 bases and J 2 bases, with 17 bases left between them. The CDR3 length is 16 residues. CDR3: CASSVSLLRRQETQYF. CDR3 in DNA: TGTGCCAGCAGTGTAAGCCTCCTCCGGCGGCAAGAGACCCAGTACTTC.

This clone occurred a few times. This sequence joins TRBV11-3 and TRBJ1-1, with 8 bases fitting TRBD1. V lost 5 bases to trimming and J lost 6 bases; unmatched junction nucleotides: 8. The CDR3 has 14 amino acids. The germline CDR1 and CDR2 sequences are SGHNT and YENEEA. The CDR3 DNA is TGTGCCAGCAGCCCCCAAGGACAGGGATCTGAAGCTTTCTTT. This sequence encodes CASSPQGQGSEAFF.

The chain is built from TRBV6-5 and TRBJ2-7; TRBD1 agrees at 11 bases. V lost 5 bases and J lost 3; bases outside the gene matches: 3. Per the germline V gene, CDR1 is MNHEY and CDR2 is SVGAGI. This CDR3 has 14 residues. The DNA for the CDR3 is TGTGCCAGCAGTCGGACAGGGGGCCTCTACGAGCAGTACTTC. Protein sequence: CASSRTGGLYEQYF.

This sequence joins TRBV2 and TRBJ1-1; TRBD1 agrees at 9 bases. Germline V gene data show CDR1 as SNHLY and CDR2 as FYNNEI. V lost 6 bases, J lost 2 bases, and 4 bases stayed unmatched. This CDR3 has 14 amino acids. The CDR3 nucleotides are TGTGCCAGCAGATACAGGGGGCTAAACACTGAAGCTTTCTTT. This codes for CASRYRGLNTEAFF.

This clone was seen only a few times. This CDR3 reads CAISDSTGYYEQYF. The CDR3 DNA reads as TGTGCCATCAGTGACTCTACGGGTTACTACGAGCAGTACTTC. The rearrangement links TRBV10-3 to TRBJ2-7, with D hard to call. This CDR3 contains 14 residues. CDR1 is ENHRY and CDR2 is SYGVKD in the germline V gene. V lost 3 bases and J 3 bases, leaving 12 bases between the germline ends.

The sample holds one count of this clone. The chain combines TRBV19 with TRBJ1-5, with D unclear. Trimming cost V 7 bases and J 5 bases, with 18 bases left between them. The length of the CDR3 is 15 residues. CDR1 is LNHDA and CDR2 is SQIVND in the germline V gene (reference sequence). The CDR3 loop reads CASTPTLKSHQPQHF. The CDR3 DNA reads TGTGCCAGTACCCCGACCCTAAAGTCCCATCAGCCCCAGCATTTT.

The chain carries TRBV7-2 and TRBJ2-1, with D perhaps matching TRBD2 (6 bases). The CDR3 is 19 residues long. Germline lookup yields CDR1 SGHTA and CDR2 FQGNSA. V lost 3 bases, J lost 1 base, and 22 bases lay in between. The CDR3 DNA follows: TGTGCCAGCAGCTTTTTACCCGGCGGGACCCTGAGGTCCTACAATGAGCAGTTCTTC. This sequence encodes CASSFLPGGTLRSYNEQFF.

V usage is TRBV7-9 and J usage is TRBJ2-2; perhaps TRBD1 as D (7 bases). V dropped 10 bases and J dropped 6 bases, with 18 bases sitting between them. The CDR3 totals 14 residues. Germline assignment: CDR1 SEHNR and CDR2 FQNEAQ (reference sequence). Written as DNA, the CDR3 is TGTGCCACCCCAGCGGGCAGGGGGGCCGGGGAGCTGTTTTTT. Encoded protein: CATPAGRGAGELFF.